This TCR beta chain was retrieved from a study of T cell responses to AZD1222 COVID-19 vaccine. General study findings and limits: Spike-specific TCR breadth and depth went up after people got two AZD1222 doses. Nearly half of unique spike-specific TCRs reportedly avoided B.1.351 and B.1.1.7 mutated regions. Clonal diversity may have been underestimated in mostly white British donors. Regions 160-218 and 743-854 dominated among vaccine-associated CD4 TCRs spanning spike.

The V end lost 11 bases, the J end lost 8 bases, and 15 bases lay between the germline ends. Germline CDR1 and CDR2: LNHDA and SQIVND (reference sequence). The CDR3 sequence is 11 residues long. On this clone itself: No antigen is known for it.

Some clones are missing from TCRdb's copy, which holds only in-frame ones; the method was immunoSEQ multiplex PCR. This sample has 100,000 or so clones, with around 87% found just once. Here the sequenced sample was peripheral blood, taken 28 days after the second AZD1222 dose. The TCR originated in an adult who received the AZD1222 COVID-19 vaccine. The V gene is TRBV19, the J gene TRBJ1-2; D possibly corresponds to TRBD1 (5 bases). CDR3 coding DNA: TGTGCCGGATGGGGCATAAACGGCTACACCTTC. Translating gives CAGWGINGYTF.